A selection of T cell receptor beta chains follows, all from one sample in a study of T-cell memory formation after mild COVID-19. One entry per CDR3 protein results from TCRdb running MiXCR on the 5' RACE reads. Of around 370,000 distinct CDR3 sequences in the sample, about 21% were seen once. Source material: PBMCs or a T cell subset sorted from them (not recorded which). The source of these receptors is an adult woman who had mild COVID-19 (a few samples of this study predate the infection). Cell type and time point are not known. Both conserved end residues are part of each CDR3. The order of the fields is clone size, D gene, CDR3 length, J gene, V gene, CDR3 protein, CDR3 DNA. D genes are given only for firm matches. The listing skips clone size in some rows; elsewhere it reads once, few, many or a size class.

few NA 14 TRBJ1-1 TRBV6-6 CASSQRGWEGEAFF TGTGCCAGCTCACAACGGGGGTGGGAAGGAGAAGCTTTCTTT
NA TRBD2 16 TRBJ2-7 TRBV7-9 CASSSWTSGSMYEQYF TGTGCCAGCAGCTCCTGGACTAGCGGGAGTATGTACGAGCAGTACTTC
few TRBD1 15 TRBJ1-4 TRBV7-9 CASSTTGTGREKLFF TGTGCCAGCAGTACTACCGGGACAGGAAGAGAAAAACTGTTTTTT
NA TRBD2 16 TRBJ2-7 TRBV5-4 CASSLYSGGASYEQYF TGTGCCAGCAGCTTGTATAGCGGGGGGGCATCATACGAGCAGTACTTC
few NA 13 TRBJ2-7 TRBV6-5 CASRSTARYEQYF TGTGCCAGCAGATCGACAGCACGCTACGAGCAGTACTTC
NA NA 13 TRBJ1-2 TRBV24-1 CATSDSGGYGYTF TGTGCCACCAGTGATTCCGGGGGCTATGGCTACACCTTC
NA TRBD2 15 TRBJ2-1 TRBV20-1 CSARESGRALNEQFF TGCAGTGCTAGGGAAAGCGGGAGGGCCTTGAATGAGCAGTTCTTC
few NA 14 TRBJ1-2 TRBV27 CASSLSSGGAGYTF TGTGCCAGCAGTTTATCGTCCGGGGGCGCGGGCTACACCTTC
NA NA 14 TRBJ2-5 TRBV6-1 CASSIGGSQETQYF TGTGCCAGCAGTATTGGGGGTTCCCAAGAGACCCAGTACTTC
NA NA 12 TRBJ1-1 TRBV25-1 CASKRGFTEAFF TGTGCCAGCAAGAGGGGGTTCACTGAAGCTTTCTTT
few NA 14 TRBJ2-3 TRBV29-1 CSVEWDISTDTQYF TGCAGCGTTGAGTGGGATATCAGCACAGATACGCAGTATTTT
few TRBD1 15 TRBJ1-1 TRBV6-1 CASSLLTGGITEAFF TGTGCCAGCAGTTTGTTGACAGGGGGAATCACTGAAGCTTTCTTT
few NA 14 TRBJ2-5 TRBV28 CASSLGQYQETQYF TGTGCCAGCAGTTTGGGGCAGTACCAAGAGACCCAGTACTTC
few NA 14 TRBJ2-5 TRBV7-6 CASGASLYQETQYF TGTGCCAGCGGGGCTAGCCTGTACCAAGAGACCCAGTACTTC
few TRBD1 12 TRBJ1-2 TRBV6-2/TRBV6-3 CASRRTGSGYTF TGTGCCAGCAGAAGGACAGGGAGCGGCTACACCTTC
NA TRBD1 15 TRBJ1-1 TRBV4-2 CASSHRTGNSLEAFF TGTGCCAGCAGCCATCGGACAGGAAACTCCCTTGAAGCTTTCTTT
NA NA 15 TRBJ2-7 TRBV10-3 CAISGDGGHTYEQYF TGTGCCATCAGCGGGGACGGAGGCCATACCTACGAGCAGTACTTC
NA NA 16 TRBJ1-6 TRBV18 CASSPTGDPGNSPLHF TGTGCCAGCTCACCTACTGGGGATCCCGGTAATTCACCCCTCCACTTT